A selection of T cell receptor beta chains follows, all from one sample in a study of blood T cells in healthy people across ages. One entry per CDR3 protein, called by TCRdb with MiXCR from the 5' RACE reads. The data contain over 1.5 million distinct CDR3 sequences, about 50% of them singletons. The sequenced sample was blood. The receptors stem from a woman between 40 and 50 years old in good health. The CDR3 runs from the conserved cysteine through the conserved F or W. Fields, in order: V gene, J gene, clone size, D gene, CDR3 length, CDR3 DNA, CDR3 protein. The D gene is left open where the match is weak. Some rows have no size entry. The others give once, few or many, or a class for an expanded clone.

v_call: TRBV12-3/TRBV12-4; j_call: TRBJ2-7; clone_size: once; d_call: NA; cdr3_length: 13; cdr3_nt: TGTGCCAGCTCGTCCAGGGGAGACAATGAGCAGTACTTC; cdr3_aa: CASSSRGDNEQYF
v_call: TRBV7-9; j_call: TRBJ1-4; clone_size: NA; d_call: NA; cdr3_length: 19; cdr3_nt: TGTGCCAGCAGCTTACGGAAGGTGGCCCAAGGCGGGGAAAATGAAAAACTGTTTTTT; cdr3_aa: CASSLRKVAQGGENEKLFF
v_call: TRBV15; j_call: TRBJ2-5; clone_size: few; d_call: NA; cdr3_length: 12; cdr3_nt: TGTGCCACCAGTGAAATACGAGAGACCCAGTACTTC; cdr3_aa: CATSEIRETQYF
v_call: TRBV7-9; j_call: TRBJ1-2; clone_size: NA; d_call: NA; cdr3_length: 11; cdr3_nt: TGTGCCAGCAGCTTAAACAGCCGGTACACCTTC; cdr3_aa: CASSLNSRYTF
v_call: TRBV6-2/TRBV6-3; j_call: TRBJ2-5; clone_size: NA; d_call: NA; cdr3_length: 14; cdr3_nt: TGTGCCAGCAGCCAAATCCCAGGCTTAGTGACCCAGTACTTC; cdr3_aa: CASSQIPGLVTQYF
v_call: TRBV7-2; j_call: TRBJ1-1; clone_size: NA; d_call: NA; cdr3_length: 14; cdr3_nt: TGTGCCAGTAGCCTACAGGGAGGAGGGGCTGAAGCTTTCTTT; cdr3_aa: CASSLQGGGAEAFF
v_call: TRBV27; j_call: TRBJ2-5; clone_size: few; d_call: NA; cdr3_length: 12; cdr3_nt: TGTGCCACCGGGACCTCGGGGGAGACCCAGTACTTC; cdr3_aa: CATGTSGETQYF
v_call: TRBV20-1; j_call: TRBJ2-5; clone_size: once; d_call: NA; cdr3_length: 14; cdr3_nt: TGCAGTGCTAGAGAGGGCGAGGCCCAAGAGACCCAGTACTTC; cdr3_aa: CSAREGEAQETQYF
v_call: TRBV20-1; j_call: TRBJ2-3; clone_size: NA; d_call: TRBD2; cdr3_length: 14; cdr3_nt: TGCAGTGCCCGGGAGGTATCGGGTACAGATACGCAGTATTTT; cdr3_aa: CSAREVSGTDTQYF
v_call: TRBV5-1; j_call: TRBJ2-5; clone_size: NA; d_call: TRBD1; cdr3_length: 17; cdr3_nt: TGCGCCAGCAGCTCCTATAATCACGGGGACAGCCAAGAGACCCAGTACTTC; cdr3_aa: CASSSYNHGDSQETQYF
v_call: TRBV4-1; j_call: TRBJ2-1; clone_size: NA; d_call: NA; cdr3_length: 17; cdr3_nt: TGCGCCAGAAGCCAAGCATCCCACAGCTCCCTTGGCGATGAGCAGTTCTTC; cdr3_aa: CARSQASHSSLGDEQFF
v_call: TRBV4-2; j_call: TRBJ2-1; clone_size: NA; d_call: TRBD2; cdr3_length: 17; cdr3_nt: TGTGCCAGCAGCCAAGGGGTCGGGACTAGCGGGTACAATGAGCAGTTCTTC; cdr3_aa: CASSQGVGTSGYNEQFF
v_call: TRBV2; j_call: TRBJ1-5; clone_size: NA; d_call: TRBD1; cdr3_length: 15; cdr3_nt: TGTGCCAGCAGTGGGGACAGGGAGAAGAATCAGCCCCAGCATTTT; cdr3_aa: CASSGDREKNQPQHF
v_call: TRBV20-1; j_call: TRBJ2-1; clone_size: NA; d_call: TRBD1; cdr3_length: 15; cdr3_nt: TGCAGTGCCCGGACAGGGCCTAGCTCCTACAATGAGCAGTTCTTC; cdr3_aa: CSARTGPSSYNEQFF
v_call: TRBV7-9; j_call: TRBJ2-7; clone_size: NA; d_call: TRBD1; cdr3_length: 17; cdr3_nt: TGTGCCAGCAGCTTAGAGGTACCGGGACAGGGGATCTACGAGCAGTACTTC; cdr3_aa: CASSLEVPGQGIYEQYF
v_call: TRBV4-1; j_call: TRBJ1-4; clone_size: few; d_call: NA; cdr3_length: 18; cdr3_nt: TGCGCCAGCAGCCAAGAGTGGGAACAGCGCGCGAACCATGAAAAACTGTTTTTT; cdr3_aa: CASSQEWEQRANHEKLFF
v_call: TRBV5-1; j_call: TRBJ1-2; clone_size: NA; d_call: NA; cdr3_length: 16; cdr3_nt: TGCGCCAGCAGCTTGGCCGGAGACAGGTCCTCCTATGGCTACACCTTC; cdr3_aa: CASSLAGDRSSYGYTF
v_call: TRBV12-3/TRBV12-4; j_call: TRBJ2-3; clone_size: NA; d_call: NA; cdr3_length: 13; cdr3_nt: TGTGCCAGCACCCGATGGGGAGGAGATACGCAGTATTTT; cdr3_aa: CASTRWGGDTQYF
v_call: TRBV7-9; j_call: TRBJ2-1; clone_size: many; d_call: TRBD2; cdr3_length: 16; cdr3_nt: TGTGCCAGCAGCTTAAAAAAGGCGGGAGTCGGAAATGAGCAGTTCTTC; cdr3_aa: CASSLKKAGVGNEQFF
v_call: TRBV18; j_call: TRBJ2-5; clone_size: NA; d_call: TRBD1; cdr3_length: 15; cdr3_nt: TGTGCCAGCTCAGCCGGGACAGGGAGACAAGAGACCCAGTACTTC; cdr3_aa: CASSAGTGRQETQYF
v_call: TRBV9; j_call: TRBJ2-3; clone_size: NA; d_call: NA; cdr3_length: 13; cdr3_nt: TGTGCCAGCAGCGGAGAGTACACAGATACGCAGTATTTT; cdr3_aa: CASSGEYTDTQYF
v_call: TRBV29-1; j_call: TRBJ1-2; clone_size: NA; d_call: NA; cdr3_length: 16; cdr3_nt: TGCAGCGGGGGCGGTTCAGGGTCGGGGTCTAACTATGGCTACACCTTC; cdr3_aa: CSGGGSGSGSNYGYTF
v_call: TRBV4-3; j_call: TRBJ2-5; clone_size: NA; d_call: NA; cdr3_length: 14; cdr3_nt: TGCGCCAGCAGCCAAGATCTGAACGAAGAGACCCAGTACTTC; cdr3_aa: CASSQDLNEETQYF
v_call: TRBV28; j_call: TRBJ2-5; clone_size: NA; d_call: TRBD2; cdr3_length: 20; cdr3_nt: TGTGCCAGCAGCACTACGTTTGTTGGACTAGAATCGTTGGAACATCGGGCCCAGTACTTC; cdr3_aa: CASSTTFVGLESLEHRAQYF
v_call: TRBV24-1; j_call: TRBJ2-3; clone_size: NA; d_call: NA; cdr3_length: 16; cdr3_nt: TGTGCCACCAGTGACATGACAGGTTCAAAGGGTGGTACGCAGTATTTT; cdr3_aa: CATSDMTGSKGGTQYF
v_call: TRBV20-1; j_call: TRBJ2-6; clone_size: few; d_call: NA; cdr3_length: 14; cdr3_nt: TGCAGTGCGCAGGGTTTCTCTGGGGCCAACGTCCTGACTTTC; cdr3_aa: CSAQGFSGANVLTF
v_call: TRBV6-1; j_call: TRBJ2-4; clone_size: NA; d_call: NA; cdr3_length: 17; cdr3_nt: TGTGCCAGCAGTGAAATGGGGGGGCTGGGGGCCAAAAACATTCAGTACTTC; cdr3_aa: CASSEMGGLGAKNIQYF
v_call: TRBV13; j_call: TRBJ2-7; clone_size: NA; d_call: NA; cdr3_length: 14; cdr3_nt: TGTGCCAGCGCACCACGGGGCCCCTCCTACGAGCAGTACTTC; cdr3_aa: CASAPRGPSYEQYF
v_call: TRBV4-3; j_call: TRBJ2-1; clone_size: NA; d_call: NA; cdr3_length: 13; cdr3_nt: TGCGCCAGCAGCCAGATAAGGAGCGGTGAGCAGTTCTTC; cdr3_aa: CASSQIRSGEQFF
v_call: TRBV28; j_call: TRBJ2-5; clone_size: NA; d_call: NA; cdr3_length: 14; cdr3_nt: TGTGCCAGCAAAACAGGGCCCCCTTTGGAGACCCAGTACTTC; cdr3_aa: CASKTGPPLETQYF
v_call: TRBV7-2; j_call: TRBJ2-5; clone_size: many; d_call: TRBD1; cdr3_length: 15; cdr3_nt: TGTGCCAGCAGCTCCCGGGACAGGGGGCAAGAGACCCAGTACTTC; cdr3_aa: CASSSRDRGQETQYF
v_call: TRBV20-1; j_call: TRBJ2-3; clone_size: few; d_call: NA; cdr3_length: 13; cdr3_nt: TGCAGTGCCTTTAGGGACGGCACAGATACGCAGTATTTT; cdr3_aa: CSAFRDGTDTQYF
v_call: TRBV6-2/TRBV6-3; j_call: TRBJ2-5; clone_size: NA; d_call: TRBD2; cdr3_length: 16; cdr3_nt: TGTGCCAGCAGTTACCCGCTAGCGGGTGTGGGGGAGACCCAGTACTTC; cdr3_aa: CASSYPLAGVGETQYF
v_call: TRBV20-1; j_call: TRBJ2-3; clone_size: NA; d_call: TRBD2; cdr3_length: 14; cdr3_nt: TGCAGTGCTAGAGATAACGGGGGGAGGGATACGCAGTATTTT; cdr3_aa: CSARDNGGRDTQYF
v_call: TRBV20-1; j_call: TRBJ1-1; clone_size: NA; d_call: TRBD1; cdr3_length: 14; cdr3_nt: TGCAGTGCGCCGACAGGGAGGGTGGACACTGAAGCTTTCTTT; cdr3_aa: CSAPTGRVDTEAFF
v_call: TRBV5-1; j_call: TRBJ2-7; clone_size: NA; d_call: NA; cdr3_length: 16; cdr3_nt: TGCGCCAGCAGCTTGTTTCGCGGGCCTTCCTACAATGAGCAGTACTTC; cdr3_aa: CASSLFRGPSYNEQYF
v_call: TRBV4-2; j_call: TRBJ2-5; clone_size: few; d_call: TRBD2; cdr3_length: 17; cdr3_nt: TGTGCCAGCAGCCAAGGGGGCGCGGGGGGCTTCCAAGAGACCCAGTACTTC; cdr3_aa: CASSQGGAGGFQETQYF
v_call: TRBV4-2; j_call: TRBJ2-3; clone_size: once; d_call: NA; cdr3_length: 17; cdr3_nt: TGTGCCAGCAGCCAAGATCGGGCTAGCGACCACACAGATACGCAGTATTTT; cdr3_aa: CASSQDRASDHTDTQYF
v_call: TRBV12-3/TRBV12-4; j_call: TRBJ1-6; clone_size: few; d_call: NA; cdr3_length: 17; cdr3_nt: TGTGCCAGCAGTTTCCGGAGGGACCACTCCTATAATTCACCCCTCCACTTT; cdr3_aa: CASSFRRDHSYNSPLHF
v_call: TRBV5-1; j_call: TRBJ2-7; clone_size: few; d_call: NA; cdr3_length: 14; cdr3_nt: TGCGCCAGCAGCGACCCGGGCCGGGGTGGTGAGCAGTACTTC; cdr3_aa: CASSDPGRGGEQYF
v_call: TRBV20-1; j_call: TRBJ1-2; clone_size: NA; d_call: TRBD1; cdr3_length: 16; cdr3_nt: TGCAGTGCTAGATCGACTTCGGACAGGGAGGCCTATGGCTACACCTTC; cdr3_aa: CSARSTSDREAYGYTF
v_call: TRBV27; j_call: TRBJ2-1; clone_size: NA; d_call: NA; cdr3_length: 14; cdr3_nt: TGTGCCGGCGCTTGGATGGGAGACTCCTACGAGCAGTTCTTC; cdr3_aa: CAGAWMGDSYEQFF
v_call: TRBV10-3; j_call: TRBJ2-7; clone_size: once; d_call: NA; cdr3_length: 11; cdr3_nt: TGTGCCATCAGTGCGGGCTACGAGCAGCACTTC; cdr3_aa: CAISAGYEQHF
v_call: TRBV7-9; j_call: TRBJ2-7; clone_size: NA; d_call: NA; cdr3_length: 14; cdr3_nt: TGTGCCAGCAGCTTGGGTCCAGGCGGTGGAGAGCAGTACTTC; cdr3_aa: CASSLGPGGGEQYF
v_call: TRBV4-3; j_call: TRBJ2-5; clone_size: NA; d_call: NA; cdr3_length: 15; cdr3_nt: TGCGCCAGCAGCCAAATAGACAGCCAACAAGAGACCCAGTACTTC; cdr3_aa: CASSQIDSQQETQYF
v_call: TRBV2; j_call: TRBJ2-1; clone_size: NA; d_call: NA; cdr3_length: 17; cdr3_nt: TGTGCCAGCAGTGGGGTTCACGGGGTGACCCTGGCGAATGAGCAGTTCTTC; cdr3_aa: CASSGVHGVTLANEQFF
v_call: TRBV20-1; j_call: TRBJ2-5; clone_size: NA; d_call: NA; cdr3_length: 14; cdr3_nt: TGCAGTGCTAGAGATAGGGGGAGTCAAGAGACCCAGTACTTC; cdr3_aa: CSARDRGSQETQYF
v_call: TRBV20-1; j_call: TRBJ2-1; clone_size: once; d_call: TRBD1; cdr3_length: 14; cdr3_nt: TGCAGTGCCGCGGACAGGGGGTCGTACAATGAGCAGTTCTTC; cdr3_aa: CSAADRGSYNEQFF
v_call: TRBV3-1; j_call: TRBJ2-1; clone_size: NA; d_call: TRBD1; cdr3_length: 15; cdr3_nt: TGTGCCAGCAGTCCCCGAGGGGGCATAGGCAATGAGCAGTTCTTC; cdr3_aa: CASSPRGGIGNEQFF
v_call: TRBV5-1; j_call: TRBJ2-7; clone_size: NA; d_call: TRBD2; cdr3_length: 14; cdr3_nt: TGCACCAGCAGCCCCTTCGGGGGGAACTACGAGCAGTACTTC; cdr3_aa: CTSSPFGGNYEQYF
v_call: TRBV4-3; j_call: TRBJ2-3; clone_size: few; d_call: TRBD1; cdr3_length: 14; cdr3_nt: TGCGCCAGCAGCCGACGGACAGGGGCAGATACGCAGTATTTT; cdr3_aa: CASSRRTGADTQYF